This entry describes one T cell receptor beta chain. Trimming stripped 1 base from V and 6 bases from J, with 13 bases between. The CDR3 spans 16 residues. CDR1 and CDR2 (germline): LGHNA, YSLEER. This specimen belongs to a study of T cell responses to AZD1222 COVID-19 vaccine. TCRdb keeps only in-frame clones here, not all; method: immunoSEQ multiplex PCR. The data hold approximately 130,000 clones, with approximately 86% observed a single time. The source material was peripheral blood, sampled 28 days after the second AZD1222 dose. The clonotype originates from an adult who received the AZD1222 COVID-19 vaccine. The chain links TRBV4-3 to TRBJ1-6, with D unresolved. The CDR3 DNA reads as TGCGCCAGCAGCCAAGGCCGCGGGTTCGTTAATTCACCCCTCCACTTT. Protein product: CASSQGRGFVNSPLHF.